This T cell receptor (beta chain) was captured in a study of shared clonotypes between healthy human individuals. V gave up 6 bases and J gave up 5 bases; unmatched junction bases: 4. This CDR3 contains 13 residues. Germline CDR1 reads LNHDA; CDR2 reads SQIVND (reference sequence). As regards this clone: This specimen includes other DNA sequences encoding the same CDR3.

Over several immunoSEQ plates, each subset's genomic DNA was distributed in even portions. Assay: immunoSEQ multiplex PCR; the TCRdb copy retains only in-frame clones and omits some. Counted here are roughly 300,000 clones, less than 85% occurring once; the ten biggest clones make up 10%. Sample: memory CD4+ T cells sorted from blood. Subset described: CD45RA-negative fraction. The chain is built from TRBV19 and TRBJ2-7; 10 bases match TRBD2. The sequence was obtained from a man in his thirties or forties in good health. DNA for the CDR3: TGTGCCAGTAGGCTAGCGGGAGCACACGAGCAGTACTTC. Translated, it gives CASRLAGAHEQYF.